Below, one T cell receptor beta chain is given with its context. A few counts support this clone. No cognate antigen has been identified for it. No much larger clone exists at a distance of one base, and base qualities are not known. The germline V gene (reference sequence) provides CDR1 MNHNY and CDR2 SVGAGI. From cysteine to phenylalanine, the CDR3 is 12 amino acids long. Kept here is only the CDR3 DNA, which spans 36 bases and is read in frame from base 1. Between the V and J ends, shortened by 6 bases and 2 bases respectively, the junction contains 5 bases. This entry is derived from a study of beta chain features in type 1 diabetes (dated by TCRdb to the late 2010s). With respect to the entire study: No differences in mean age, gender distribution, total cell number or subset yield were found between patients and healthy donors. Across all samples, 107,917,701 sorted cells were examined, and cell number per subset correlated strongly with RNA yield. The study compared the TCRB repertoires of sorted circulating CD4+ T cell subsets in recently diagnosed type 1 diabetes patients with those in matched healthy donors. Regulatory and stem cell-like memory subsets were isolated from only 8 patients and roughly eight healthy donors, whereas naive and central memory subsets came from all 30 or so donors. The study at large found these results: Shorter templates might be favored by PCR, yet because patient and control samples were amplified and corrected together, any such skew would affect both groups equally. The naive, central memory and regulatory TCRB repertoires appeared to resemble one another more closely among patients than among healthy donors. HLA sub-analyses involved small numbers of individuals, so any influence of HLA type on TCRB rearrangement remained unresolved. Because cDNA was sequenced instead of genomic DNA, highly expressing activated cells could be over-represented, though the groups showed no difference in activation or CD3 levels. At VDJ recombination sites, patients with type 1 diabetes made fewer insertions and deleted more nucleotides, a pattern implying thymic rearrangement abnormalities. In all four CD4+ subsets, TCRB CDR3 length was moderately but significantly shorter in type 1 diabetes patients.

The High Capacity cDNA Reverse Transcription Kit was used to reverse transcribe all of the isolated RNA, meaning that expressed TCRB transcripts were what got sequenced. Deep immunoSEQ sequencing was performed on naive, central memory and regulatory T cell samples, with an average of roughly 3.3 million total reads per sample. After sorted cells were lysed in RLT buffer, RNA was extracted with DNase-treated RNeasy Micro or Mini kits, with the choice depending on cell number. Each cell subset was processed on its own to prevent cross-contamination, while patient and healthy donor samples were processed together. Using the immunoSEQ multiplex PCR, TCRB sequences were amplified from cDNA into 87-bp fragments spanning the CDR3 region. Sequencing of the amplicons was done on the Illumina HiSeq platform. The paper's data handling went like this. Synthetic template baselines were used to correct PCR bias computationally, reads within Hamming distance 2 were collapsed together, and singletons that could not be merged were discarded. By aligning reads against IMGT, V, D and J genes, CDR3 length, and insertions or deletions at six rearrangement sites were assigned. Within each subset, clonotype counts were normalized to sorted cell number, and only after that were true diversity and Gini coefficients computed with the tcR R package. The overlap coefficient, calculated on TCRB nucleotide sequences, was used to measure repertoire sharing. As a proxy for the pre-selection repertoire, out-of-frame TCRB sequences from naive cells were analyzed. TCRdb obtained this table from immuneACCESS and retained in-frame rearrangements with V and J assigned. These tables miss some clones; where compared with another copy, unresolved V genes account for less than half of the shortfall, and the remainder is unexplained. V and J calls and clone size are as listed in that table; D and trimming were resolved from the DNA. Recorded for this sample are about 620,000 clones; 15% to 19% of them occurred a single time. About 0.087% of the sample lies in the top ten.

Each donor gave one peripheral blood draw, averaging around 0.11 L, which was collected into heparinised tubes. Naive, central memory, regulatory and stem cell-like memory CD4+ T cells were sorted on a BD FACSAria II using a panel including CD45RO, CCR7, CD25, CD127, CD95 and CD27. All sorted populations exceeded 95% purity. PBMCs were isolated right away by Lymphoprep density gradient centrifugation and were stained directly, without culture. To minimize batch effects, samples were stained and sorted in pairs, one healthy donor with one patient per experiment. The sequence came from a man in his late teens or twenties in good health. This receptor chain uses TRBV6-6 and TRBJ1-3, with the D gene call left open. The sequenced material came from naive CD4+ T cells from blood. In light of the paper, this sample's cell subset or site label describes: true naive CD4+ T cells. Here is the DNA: TGTGCCAGCAGCGGGGCTGGAAACACCATATATTTT. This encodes CASSGAGNTIYF.